These T cell receptor beta chains were read from a single sample in a study of blood T cell repertoires in COVID-19. TCRdb's table, derived via immunoSEQ multiplex PCR, lists solely in-frame clones and lacks some. There are 150,000 to 200,000 clones in the sample; around nine tenths occur only once, and 15% to 20% lies in the top ten. Sequencing was performed on peripheral blood. Receptor source: a man in his fifties or sixties with active or convalescent COVID-19. Both conserved end residues are part of each CDR3. A D gene is named only where the DNA matches it firmly. Clone sizes are given selectively: once, few, many, or a class where the clone is expanded.

d_gene: TRBD2; abundance: NA; v_gene: TRBV10-3; j_gene: TRBJ2-2; CDR3aa: CAISPGTGGNTGELFF; CDR3nt: TGTGCCATCAGTCCCGGGACGGGGGGGAACACCGGGGAGCTGTTTTTT
d_gene: NA; abundance: once; v_gene: TRBV27; j_gene: TRBJ1-1; CDR3aa: CASSLCVGVLSAEAFF; CDR3nt: TGTGCCAGCAGTTTATGTGTAGGGGTTCTTTCGGCTGAAGCTTTCTTT
d_gene: TRBD1; abundance: NA; v_gene: TRBV10-3; j_gene: TRBJ1-5; CDR3aa: CAISEGQGGQPQHF; CDR3nt: TGTGCCATCAGTGAGGGACAGGGGGGTCAGCCCCAGCATTTT
d_gene: TRBD2; abundance: NA; v_gene: TRBV5-1; j_gene: TRBJ2-3; CDR3aa: CASSRGLAGGRTDTQYF; CDR3nt: TGCGCCAGCAGCAGGGGACTAGCGGGGGGGCGCACAGATACGCAGTATTTT
d_gene: TRBD1; abundance: few; v_gene: TRBV11-3; j_gene: TRBJ1-6; CDR3aa: CASSYRGNSPLHF; CDR3nt: TGTGCCAGCAGCTACAGGGGTAATTCACCCCTCCACTTT
d_gene: NA; abundance: once; v_gene: TRBV5-1; j_gene: TRBJ2-5; CDR3aa: CASSFFGERETQYF; CDR3nt: TGCGCCAGCAGCTTTTTTGGGGAGCGGGAGACCCAGTACTTC
d_gene: TRBD1; abundance: NA; v_gene: TRBV7-9; j_gene: TRBJ1-1; CDR3aa: CASSFLGQGEAFF; CDR3nt: TGTGCCAGCAGCTTTCTCGGACAGGGGGAAGCTTTCTTT
d_gene: TRBD1; abundance: NA; v_gene: TRBV11-2; j_gene: TRBJ2-2; CDR3aa: CASSFDRVTTGELFF; CDR3nt: TGTGCCAGCAGCTTCGACAGGGTAACCACCGGGGAGCTGTTTTTT
d_gene: TRBD1; abundance: NA; v_gene: TRBV2; j_gene: TRBJ2-1; CDR3aa: CASSDSGQVTNEQFF; CDR3nt: TGTGCCAGCAGTGATTCGGGACAGGTTACCAATGAGCAGTTCTTC
d_gene: NA; abundance: NA; v_gene: TRBV6-4; j_gene: TRBJ2-1; CDR3aa: CASSTGSNNEQFF; CDR3nt: TGTGCCAGCAGTACCGGGAGTAACAATGAGCAGTTCTTC
d_gene: NA; abundance: NA; v_gene: TRBV7-2; j_gene: TRBJ1-1; CDR3aa: CASSYRGNTEAFF; CDR3nt: TGTGCCAGCAGCTACCGGGGGAACACTGAAGCTTTCTTT
d_gene: TRBD2; abundance: few; v_gene: TRBV10-3; j_gene: TRBJ2-7; CDR3aa: CAISALAASYEQYF; CDR3nt: TGTGCCATCAGTGCCCTAGCGGCCTCCTACGAGCAGTACTTC
d_gene: NA; abundance: NA; v_gene: TRBV2; j_gene: TRBJ2-2; CDR3aa: CASNGVSSNTGELFF; CDR3nt: TGTGCCAGCAATGGAGTCTCCTCGAACACCGGGGAGCTGTTTTTT
d_gene: TRBD1; abundance: NA; v_gene: TRBV6-5; j_gene: TRBJ1-2; CDR3aa: CASSLTTGGGYTF; CDR3nt: TGTGCCAGCAGTCTAACGACAGGGGGTGGCTACACCTTC
d_gene: NA; abundance: NA; v_gene: TRBV6-1; j_gene: TRBJ1-4; CDR3aa: CASSENNSENEKLFF; CDR3nt: TGTGCCAGCAGTGAAAATAATTCGGAGAATGAAAAACTGTTTTTT
d_gene: NA; abundance: NA; v_gene: TRBV4-1; j_gene: TRBJ1-4; CDR3aa: CASSHSPTRGIIQKLFF; CDR3nt: TGCGCCAGCAGCCATTCCCCTACCAGGGGAATAATACAAAAACTGTTTTTT
d_gene: NA; abundance: NA; v_gene: TRBV6-5; j_gene: TRBJ1-4; CDR3aa: CASSYRGWYTNEKLFF; CDR3nt: TGTGCCAGCAGTTACAGGGGCTGGTATACTAATGAAAAACTGTTTTTT
d_gene: TRBD1; abundance: NA; v_gene: TRBV19; j_gene: TRBJ1-1; CDR3aa: CASSIDRGTGALREAFF; CDR3nt: TGTGCCAGTAGTATAGATCGGGGGACAGGGGCGTTGAGGGAAGCTTTCTTT
d_gene: NA; abundance: once; v_gene: TRBV12-3/TRBV12-4; j_gene: TRBJ1-5; CDR3aa: CASSPSNQPQHF; CDR3nt: TGTGCCAGCAGTCCCAGTAATCAGCCCCAGCATTTT
d_gene: NA; abundance: NA; v_gene: TRBV29-1; j_gene: TRBJ1-5; CDR3aa: CSVGVAGLRNNQPQHF; CDR3nt: TGCAGCGTTGGGGTAGCAGGGCTTAGAAACAATCAGCCCCAGCATTTT
d_gene: TRBD2; abundance: NA; v_gene: TRBV18; j_gene: TRBJ2-5; CDR3aa: CASSPSGRAWETQYF; CDR3nt: TGTGCCAGCTCCCCAAGCGGGAGGGCCTGGGAGACCCAGTACTTC
d_gene: NA; abundance: NA; v_gene: TRBV29-1; j_gene: TRBJ1-1; CDR3aa: CSVEGGRAFF; CDR3nt: TGCAGCGTTGAAGGAGGGAGAGCTTTCTTT
d_gene: NA; abundance: once; v_gene: TRBV11-1; j_gene: TRBJ1-2; CDR3aa: CASSLDPGSLGGYTF; CDR3nt: TGTGCCAGCAGCTTAGACCCCGGGAGCCTTGGAGGCTACACCTTC
d_gene: NA; abundance: NA; v_gene: TRBV12-3/TRBV12-4; j_gene: TRBJ2-6; CDR3aa: CASTVSGANVLTF; CDR3nt: TGTGCCAGCACCGTATCTGGGGCCAACGTCCTGACTTTC
d_gene: NA; abundance: NA; v_gene: TRBV18; j_gene: TRBJ1-1; CDR3aa: CASSPLGREAFF; CDR3nt: TGTGCCAGCTCACCACTTGGCAGAGAAGCTTTCTTT
d_gene: NA; abundance: NA; v_gene: TRBV19; j_gene: TRBJ1-2; CDR3aa: CASSIYKGLNYGYTF; CDR3nt: TGTGCCAGTAGTATATACAAGGGGCTTAACTATGGCTACACCTTC
d_gene: TRBD1; abundance: NA; v_gene: TRBV6-5; j_gene: TRBJ1-5; CDR3aa: CASNPGGGQPQHF; CDR3nt: TGTGCCAGCAACCCAGGGGGTGGTCAGCCCCAGCATTTT
d_gene: TRBD1; abundance: NA; v_gene: TRBV19; j_gene: TRBJ1-1; CDR3aa: CASRKIGQGDMKAFF; CDR3nt: TGTGCCAGTAGGAAGATTGGACAGGGAGACATGAAAGCTTTCTTT
d_gene: NA; abundance: once; v_gene: TRBV10-3; j_gene: TRBJ1-5; CDR3aa: CAISDGANQPQHF; CDR3nt: TGTGCCATCAGTGATGGGGCTAATCAGCCCCAGCATTTT
d_gene: NA; abundance: NA; v_gene: TRBV29-1; j_gene: TRBJ1-3; CDR3aa: CSVDSGGGSGGNTIYF; CDR3nt: TGCAGCGTTGATTCAGGCGGAGGGTCGGGCGGAAACACCATATATTTT
d_gene: NA; abundance: NA; v_gene: TRBV29-1; j_gene: TRBJ2-1; CDR3aa: CSVEDRGGNEQFF; CDR3nt: TGCAGCGTTGAAGACCGAGGGGGCAATGAGCAGTTCTTC
d_gene: TRBD2; abundance: NA; v_gene: TRBV7-9; j_gene: TRBJ2-1; CDR3aa: CASSHGLAGGVNEQFF; CDR3nt: TGTGCCAGCAGCCACGGACTAGCGGGGGGGGTAAATGAGCAGTTCTTC
d_gene: NA; abundance: NA; v_gene: TRBV21-1; j_gene: TRBJ2-3; CDR3aa: CASSKVGGRNTDTQYF; CDR3nt: TGTGCCAGCAGCAAAGTCGGCGGGAGAAACACAGATACGCAGTATTTT
d_gene: TRBD1; abundance: once; v_gene: TRBV9; j_gene: TRBJ2-7; CDR3aa: CASSVDRGRSEQYF; CDR3nt: TGTGCCAGCAGCGTAGACAGGGGACGGAGCGAGCAGTACTTC
d_gene: NA; abundance: few; v_gene: TRBV18; j_gene: TRBJ2-7; CDR3aa: CASSPTAVTAIYEQYF; CDR3nt: TGTGCCAGCTCACCCACCGCAGTGACAGCGATCTACGAGCAGTACTTC
d_gene: NA; abundance: NA; v_gene: TRBV29-1; j_gene: TRBJ1-1; CDR3aa: CSVDKTDSEAFF; CDR3nt: TGCAGCGTGGATAAGACGGACAGTGAAGCTTTCTTT
d_gene: NA; abundance: NA; v_gene: TRBV11-2; j_gene: TRBJ1-5; CDR3aa: CASSLGVGDQPQHF; CDR3nt: TGTGCCAGCAGCTTAGGTGTCGGGGATCAGCCCCAGCATTTT
d_gene: NA; abundance: NA; v_gene: TRBV7-8; j_gene: TRBJ2-5; CDR3aa: CASSLEWAEETQYF; CDR3nt: TGTGCCAGCAGCTTAGAATGGGCTGAGGAGACCCAGTACTTC
d_gene: NA; abundance: NA; v_gene: TRBV3-1/TRBV3-2; j_gene: TRBJ1-2; CDR3aa: CASSQGRNIAYGYTF; CDR3nt: TGTGCCAGCAGCCAAGGTCGTAACATCGCCTATGGCTACACCTTC
d_gene: TRBD1; abundance: NA; v_gene: TRBV5-1; j_gene: TRBJ2-3; CDR3aa: CASSFRPGTGRTDTQYF; CDR3nt: TGCGCCAGCAGCTTTAGACCCGGGACAGGGAGGACAGATACGCAGTATTTT
d_gene: TRBD1; abundance: NA; v_gene: TRBV30; j_gene: TRBJ1-3; CDR3aa: CAWSSQGGGNTIYF; CDR3nt: TGTGCCTGGAGTTCACAGGGGGGTGGAAACACCATATATTTT
d_gene: TRBD2; abundance: NA; v_gene: TRBV9; j_gene: TRBJ2-3; CDR3aa: CASSFGGAGDTQYF; CDR3nt: TGTGCCAGCAGCTTCGGGGGGGCCGGGGATACGCAGTATTTT
d_gene: TRBD1; abundance: once; v_gene: TRBV5-1; j_gene: TRBJ2-1; CDR3aa: CASSLETGGRNEQFF; CDR3nt: TGCGCCAGCAGCTTGGAGACAGGGGGGAGGAATGAGCAGTTCTTC
d_gene: TRBD2; abundance: NA; v_gene: TRBV5-1; j_gene: TRBJ2-3; CDR3aa: CASSSSGSSTDTQYF; CDR3nt: TGCGCCAGCAGCAGTAGCGGGAGCAGCACAGATACGCAGTATTTT
d_gene: TRBD2; abundance: NA; v_gene: TRBV7-9; j_gene: TRBJ2-3; CDR3aa: CASRGDRTSGGLGTQYF; CDR3nt: TGTGCCAGCAGAGGGGACAGGACTAGCGGGGGGCTTGGTACGCAGTATTTT
d_gene: NA; abundance: NA; v_gene: TRBV10-1; j_gene: TRBJ1-3; CDR3aa: CASSEFPGWRNTIYF; CDR3nt: TGCGCCAGCAGTGAGTTCCCAGGGTGGAGAAACACCATATATTTT
d_gene: TRBD1; abundance: NA; v_gene: TRBV12-3/TRBV12-4; j_gene: TRBJ1-5; CDR3aa: CASSGTGTQPQHF; CDR3nt: TGTGCCAGCAGTGGGACAGGGACCCAGCCCCAGCATTTT
d_gene: NA; abundance: NA; v_gene: TRBV5-1; j_gene: TRBJ2-1; CDR3aa: CASSSQGDNEQFF; CDR3nt: TGCGCCAGCAGCTCACAGGGAGACAATGAGCAGTTCTTC